A single TCR beta chain is shown here with its context. What it binds is not known. The source of the sample is a study of cytomegalovirus exposure and HLA in healthy donors. Study-level results: It was found in a later analysis that first-cohort TCR clusters tended to co-occur in the 120 validation repertoires.

Between the trimmed V and J ends, which lost 2 bases and 1 base, there was a span of 11 bases. This CDR3 region has 16 residues. In germline, CDR1 is SGHVS, CDR2 FNYEAQ. From the roughly 110-subject validation cohort, which was separate from the approximately 670-subject first cohort, the donors were drawn. Produced via immunoSEQ multiplex PCR; TCRdb's table is partial and in-frame only. The sample has some 140,000 clones, 86% seen once. The chain has TRBV7-6 and TRBJ2-2; a possible D gene is TRBD2 (6 bases). This sequence originates from a human donor in good health. The source material was PBMCs. The CDR3 is CASSLTLSGNTGELFF. The DNA of the CDR3 is TGTGCCAGCAGCTTAACCCTTAGCGGGAACACCGGGGAGCTGTTTTTT.